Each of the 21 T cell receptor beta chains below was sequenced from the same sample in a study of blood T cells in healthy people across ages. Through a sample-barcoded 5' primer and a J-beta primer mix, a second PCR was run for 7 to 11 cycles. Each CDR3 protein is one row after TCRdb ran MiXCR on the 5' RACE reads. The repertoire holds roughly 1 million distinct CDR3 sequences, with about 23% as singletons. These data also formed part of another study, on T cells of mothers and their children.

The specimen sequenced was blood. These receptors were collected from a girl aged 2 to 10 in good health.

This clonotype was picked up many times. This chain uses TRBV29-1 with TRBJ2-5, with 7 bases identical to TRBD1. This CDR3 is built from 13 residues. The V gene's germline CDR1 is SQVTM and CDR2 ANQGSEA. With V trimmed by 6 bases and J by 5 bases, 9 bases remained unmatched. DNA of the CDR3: TGCAGCGTCCCTAAGGGGGCCATGGAGACCCAGTACTTC. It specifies CSVPKGAMETQYF.

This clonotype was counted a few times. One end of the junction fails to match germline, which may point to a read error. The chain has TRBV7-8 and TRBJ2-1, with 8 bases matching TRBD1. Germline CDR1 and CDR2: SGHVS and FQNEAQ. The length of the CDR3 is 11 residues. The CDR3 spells CASSLDRGSSF. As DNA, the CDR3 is TGTGCCAGCAGCTTAGACAGGGGGTCCTCCTTC.

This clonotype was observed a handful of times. The CDR3 sequence: CASRQGAGVTEAFF. In DNA form, the CDR3 reads TGTGCCAGCAGACAGGGGGCGGGGGTCACTGAAGCTTTCTTT. The chain is built from TRBV6-4 and TRBJ1-1, with 9 bases identical to TRBD1. V was clipped by 6 bases and J by 4 bases; unmatched bases: 6. Germline V gene sequence: CDR1 MRHNA, CDR2 SNTAGT. The CDR3 runs to 14 residues.

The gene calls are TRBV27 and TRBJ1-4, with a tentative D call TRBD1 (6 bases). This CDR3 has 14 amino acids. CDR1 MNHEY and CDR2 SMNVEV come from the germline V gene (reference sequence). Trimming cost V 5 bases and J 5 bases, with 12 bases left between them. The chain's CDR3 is CASSVDRMNEKLFF. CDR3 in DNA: TGTGCCAGCAGTGTCGACAGGATGAATGAAAAACTGTTTTTT.

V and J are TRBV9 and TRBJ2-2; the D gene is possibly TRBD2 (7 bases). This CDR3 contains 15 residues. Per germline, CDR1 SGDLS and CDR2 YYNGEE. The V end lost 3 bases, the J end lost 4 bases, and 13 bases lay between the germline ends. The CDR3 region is CASSERDTGTGELFF. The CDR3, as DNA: TGTGCCAGCAGCGAGCGGGACACCGGCACCGGGGAGCTGTTTTTT.

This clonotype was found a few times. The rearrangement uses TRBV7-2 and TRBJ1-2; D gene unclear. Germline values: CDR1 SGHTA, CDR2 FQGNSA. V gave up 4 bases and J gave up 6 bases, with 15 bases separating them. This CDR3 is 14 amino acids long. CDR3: CASSYNFQAHGYTF. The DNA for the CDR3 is TGTGCCAGCAGCTATAATTTCCAAGCGCATGGCTACACCTTC. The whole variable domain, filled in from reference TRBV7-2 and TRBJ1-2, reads GAGVSQSPSNKVTEKGKDVELRCDPISGHTALYWYRQSLGQGLEFLIYFQGNSAPDKSGLPSDRFSAERTGGSVSTLTIQRTQQEDSAVYLCASSYNFQAHGYTFGSGTRLTVV.

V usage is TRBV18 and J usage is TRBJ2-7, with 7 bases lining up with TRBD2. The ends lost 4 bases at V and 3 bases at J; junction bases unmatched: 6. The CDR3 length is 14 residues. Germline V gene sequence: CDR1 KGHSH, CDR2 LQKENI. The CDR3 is CASSLVRTSYEQYF. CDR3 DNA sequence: TGTGCCAGCTCACTAGTCCGGACTAGCTACGAGCAGTACTTC.

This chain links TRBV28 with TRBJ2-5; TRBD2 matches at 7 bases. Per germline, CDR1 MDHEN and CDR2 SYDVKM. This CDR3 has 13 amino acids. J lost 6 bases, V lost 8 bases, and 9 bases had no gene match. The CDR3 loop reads CASGGTMVKTQYF. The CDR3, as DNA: TGTGCCAGCGGGGGGACTATGGTGAAGACCCAGTACTTC.

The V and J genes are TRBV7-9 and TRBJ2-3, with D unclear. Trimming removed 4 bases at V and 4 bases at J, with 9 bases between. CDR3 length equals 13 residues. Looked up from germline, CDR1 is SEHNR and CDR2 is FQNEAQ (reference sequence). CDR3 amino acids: CASSSKPSDTQYF. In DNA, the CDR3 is TGTGCCAGCAGCTCGAAACCCTCAGATACGCAGTATTTT. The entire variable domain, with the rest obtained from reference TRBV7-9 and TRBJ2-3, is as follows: DTGVSQNPRHKITKRGQNVTFRCDPISEHNRLYWYRQTLGQGPEFLTYFQNEAQLEKSRLLSDRFSAERPKGSFSTLEIQRTEQGDSAMYLCASSSKPSDTQYFGPGTRLTVL.

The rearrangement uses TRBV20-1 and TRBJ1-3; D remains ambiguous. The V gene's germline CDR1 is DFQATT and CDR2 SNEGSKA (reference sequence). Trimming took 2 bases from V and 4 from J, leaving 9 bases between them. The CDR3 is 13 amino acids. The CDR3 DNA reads TGCAGTGCTAGATTGCTTTACGGAAACACCATATATTTT. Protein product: CSARLLYGNTIYF.

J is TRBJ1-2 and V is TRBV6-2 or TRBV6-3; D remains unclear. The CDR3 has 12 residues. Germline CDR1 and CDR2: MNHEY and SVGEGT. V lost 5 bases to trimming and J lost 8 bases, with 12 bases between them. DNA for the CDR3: TGTGCCAGCAGTCTTCGGATAGCCGGCTACACCTTC. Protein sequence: CASSLRIAGYTF.

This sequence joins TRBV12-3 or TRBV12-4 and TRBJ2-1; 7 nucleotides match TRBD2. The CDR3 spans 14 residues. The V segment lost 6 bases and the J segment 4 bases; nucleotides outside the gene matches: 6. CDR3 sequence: CASRTNGGYNEQFF. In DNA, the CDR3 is TGTGCCAGCAGGACTAACGGGGGGTACAATGAGCAGTTCTTC.

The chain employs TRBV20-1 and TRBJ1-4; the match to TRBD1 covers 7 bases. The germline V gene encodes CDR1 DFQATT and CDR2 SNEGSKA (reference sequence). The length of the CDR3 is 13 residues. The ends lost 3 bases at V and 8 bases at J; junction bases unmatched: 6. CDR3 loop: CSARTGPNEKLFF. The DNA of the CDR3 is TGCAGTGCTAGGACAGGGCCGAACGAAAAACTGTTTTTT.

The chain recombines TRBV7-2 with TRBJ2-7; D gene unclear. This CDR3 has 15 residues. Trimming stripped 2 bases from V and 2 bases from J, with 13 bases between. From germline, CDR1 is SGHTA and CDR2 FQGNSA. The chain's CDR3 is CASSLLGRIAYEQYF. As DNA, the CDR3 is TGTGCCAGCAGCTTACTGGGCAGGATTGCCTACGAGCAGTACTTC. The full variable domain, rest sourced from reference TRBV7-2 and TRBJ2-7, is GAGVSQSPSNKVTEKGKDVELRCDPISGHTALYWYRQSLGQGLEFLIYFQGNSAPDKSGLPSDRFSAERTGGSVSTLTIQRTQQEDSAVYLCASSLLGRIAYEQYFGPGTRLTVT.

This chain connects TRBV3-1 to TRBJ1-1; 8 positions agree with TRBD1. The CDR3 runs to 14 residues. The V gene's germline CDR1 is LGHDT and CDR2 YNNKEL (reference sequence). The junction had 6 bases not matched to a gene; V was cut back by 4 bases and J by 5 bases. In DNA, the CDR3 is TGTGCCAGCAGCCTAGGACAGGGTAAAACTGAAGCTTTCTTT. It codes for CASSLGQGKTEAFF.

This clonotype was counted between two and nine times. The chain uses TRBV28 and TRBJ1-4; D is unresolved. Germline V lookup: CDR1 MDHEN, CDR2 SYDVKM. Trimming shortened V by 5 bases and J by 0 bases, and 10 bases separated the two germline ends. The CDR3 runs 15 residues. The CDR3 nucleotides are TGTGCCAGCAGTGAGGACGGTGCAACTAATGAAAAACTGTTTTTT. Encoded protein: CASSEDGATNEKLFF.

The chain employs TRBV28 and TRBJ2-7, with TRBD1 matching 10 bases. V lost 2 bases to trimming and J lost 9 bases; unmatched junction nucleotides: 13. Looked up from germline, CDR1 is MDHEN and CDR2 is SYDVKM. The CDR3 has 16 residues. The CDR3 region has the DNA TGTGCCAGCAGTTTACAGGGACAGGGGCCCCTATTTGGGCAGTACTTC. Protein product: CASSLQGQGPLFGQYF.

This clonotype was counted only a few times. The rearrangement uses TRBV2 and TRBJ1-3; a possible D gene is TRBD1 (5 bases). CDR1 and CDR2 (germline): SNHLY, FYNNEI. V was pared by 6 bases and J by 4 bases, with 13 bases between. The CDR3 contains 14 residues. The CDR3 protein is CASSDSVVGNTIYF. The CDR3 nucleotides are TGTGCCAGCAGCGACAGCGTAGTCGGAAACACCATATATTTT.

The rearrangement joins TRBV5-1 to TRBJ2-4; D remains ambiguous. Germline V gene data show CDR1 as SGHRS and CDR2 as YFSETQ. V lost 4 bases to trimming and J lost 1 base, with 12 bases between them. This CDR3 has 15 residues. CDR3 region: CASSQALGAKNIQYF. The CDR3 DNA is TGCGCCAGCAGCCAGGCCCTAGGGGCCAAAAACATTCAGTACTTC.

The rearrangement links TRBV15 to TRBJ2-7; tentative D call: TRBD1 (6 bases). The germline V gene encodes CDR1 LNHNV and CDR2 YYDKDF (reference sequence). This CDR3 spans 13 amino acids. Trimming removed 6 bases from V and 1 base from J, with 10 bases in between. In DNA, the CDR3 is TGTGCCACCAGTCCGGGACATTCCTACGAGCAGTACTTC. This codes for CATSPGHSYEQYF.

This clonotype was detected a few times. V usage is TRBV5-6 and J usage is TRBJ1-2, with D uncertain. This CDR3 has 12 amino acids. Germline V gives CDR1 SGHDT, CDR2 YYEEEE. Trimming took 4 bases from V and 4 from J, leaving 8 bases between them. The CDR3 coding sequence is TGTGCCAGCAGCCTCTGGACCTATGGCTACACCTTC. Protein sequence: CASSLWTYGYTF.